The 15 T cell receptor beta chains presented below share a single source sample, sequenced in a study of post-analysis software for immune sequencing data. Findings of the study overall: Relative to controls, patients had five TRBV segments at higher frequency, with TRBV5-6, TRBV5-1 and TRBV20-1 among these.

Prepared libraries of TCR beta cDNA carried unique molecular identifiers. Each CDR3 protein is one row after TCRdb ran MiXCR on the PCR reads. This table has over 700,000 distinct CDR3 sequences, 30% appearing once. The antigens for these receptors are not known. Material for sequencing was blood. These receptors were collected from a girl aged 5 to 17 with multiple sclerosis.

The chain employs TRBV7-2 and TRBJ2-7; D possibly corresponds to TRBD1 (6 bases). Trimming left V 5 bases short and J 4 bases short, with 15 bases between. Germline loops: CDR1 SGHTA, CDR2 FQGNSA. CDR3 length equals 14 residues. The CDR3 here is CASSAGDRLYEQYF. The CDR3 DNA follows: TGTGCCAGCAGCGCAGGGGACCGACTGTACGAGCAGTACTTC.

This rearrangement joins TRBV7-7 to TRBJ2-3; D unresolved. This CDR3 is built from 9 residues. CDR1 SSHAT and CDR2 FNYEAQ come from the germline V gene (reference sequence). The V end lost 6 bases, the J end lost 14 bases, and 9 bases lay between the germline ends. The CDR3 sequence is CASRQSLYF. The DNA for the CDR3 is TGTGCCAGCAGACAAAGCCTGTATTTT.

V gene TRBV7-2 combines with J gene TRBJ2-1; D is possibly TRBD1 or TRBD2 (5 bases each). V was clipped by 1 base and J by 2 bases, with 15 bases between them. The CDR3 consists of 17 residues. Germline V gene sequence: CDR1 SGHTA, CDR2 FQGNSA. In nucleotides, the CDR3 is TGTGCCAGCAGCTTAGTAGGTTTTCGGGGACCCTACAATGAGCAGTTCTTC. It yields the protein CASSLVGFRGPYNEQFF.

The chain has TRBV20-1 and TRBJ1-2, with D unresolved. V was shortened by 0 bases and J by 5 bases, with 7 bases between the two germline ends. The CDR3 is made up of 12 amino acids. Germline V gives CDR1 DFQATT, CDR2 SNEGSKA (reference sequence). The CDR3 DNA is TGCAGTGCTAGAGATGACGGGTATGGCTACACCTTC. Encoded protein: CSARDDGYGYTF.

This chain connects TRBV19 to TRBJ1-2, with 7 bases identical to TRBD1. Germline lookup yields CDR1 LNHDA and CDR2 SQIVND (reference sequence). This CDR3 is 14 amino acids long. V lost 7 bases to trimming and J lost 3 bases; unmatched junction nucleotides: 8. The CDR3 bases are TGTGCCAGTATGGGGGACAGCACGTACTATGGCTACACCTTC. Translated, it gives CASMGDSTYYGYTF.

A few counts support this clonotype. The rearrangement links TRBV28 to TRBJ2-7; D is unclear. The assigned J gene may be wrong: the sequence end matches TRBJ2-5 better. Looked up from germline, CDR1 is MDHEN and CDR2 is SYDVKM. The CDR3 runs 12 residues. CDR3 residues: CASSLPWETQYF. CDR3 DNA sequence: TGTGCCAGCAGCCTACCTTGGGAGACCCAGTACTTC.

This clonotype came up many times. V and J are TRBV2 and TRBJ2-5; D may be TRBD1 or TRBD2 (5 bases each). Germline CDR1 and CDR2: SNHLY and FYNNEI. The CDR3 totals 12 residues. V lost 8 bases, J lost 1 base, and 8 bases lay in between. CDR3 sequence: CASGGTQETQYF. The CDR3 DNA reads as TGTGCCAGCGGTGGGACCCAAGAGACCCAGTACTTC. The complete variable domain, with remaining parts taken from reference TRBV2 and TRBJ2-5, reads EPEVTQTPSHQVTQMGQEVILRCVPISNHLYFYWYRQILGQKVEFLVSFYNNEISEKSEIFDDQFSVERPDGSNFTLKIRSTKLEDSAMYFCASGGTQETQYFGPGTRLLVL.

This chain joins TRBV24-1 and TRBJ2-1; D uncertain. The ends were cut back, 5 bases at V and 2 bases at J, with 12 bases in the middle. Germline loops: CDR1 KGHDR, CDR2 SFDVKD. The length of the CDR3 is 15 residues. CDR3 sequence (DNA): TGTGCCACCAGTGGTCCAAGTGGCGCCTACAATGAGCAGTTCTTC. Its translation: CATSGPSGAYNEQFF.

A few counts support this clonotype. This sequence joins TRBV7-2 and TRBJ2-5; a weak D match, TRBD2 (6 bases). Looked up from germline, CDR1 is SGHTA and CDR2 is FQGNSA. Trimming removed 5 bases from V and 5 bases from J, with 12 bases in between. The CDR3 is 13 residues long. The CDR3 spells CASSPRLVETQYF. Written as DNA, the CDR3 is TGTGCCAGCAGCCCGCGACTAGTGGAGACCCAGTACTTC.

The chain carries TRBV5-1 and TRBJ2-5; perhaps TRBD2 as D (5 bases). V lost 3 bases and J lost 11, with 17 bases in between. Per germline, CDR1 SGHRS and CDR2 YFSETQ. CDR3 length: 13 amino acids. The CDR3 bases are TGCGCCAGCAGCTCCGGACTCATCTACGGGCAGTACTTC. Amino acid sequence: CASSSGLIYGQYF.

J is TRBJ1-3 and V is TRBV29-1; TRBD1 agrees at 7 bases. The V and J ends lost 3 bases and 0 bases, in that order; junction bases with no gene match: 2. CDR1 is SQVTM and CDR2 is ANQGSEA in the germline V gene. This CDR3 spans 14 amino acids. Written as DNA, the CDR3 is TGCAGCGTTGACTCAGGGGGCTCTGGAAACACCATATATTTT. Its protein is CSVDSGGSGNTIYF.

V gene TRBV11-2 combines with J gene TRBJ2-7; D possibly uses TRBD1 or TRBD2 (5 bases each). The CDR3 consists of 14 residues. Germline V gene lookup returns CDR1 SGHAT and CDR2 FQNNGV. With 3 bases removed from V and 1 base from J, the gap between germline ends came to 10 bases. CDR3 in DNA: TGTGCCAGCAGCTTTAACGAGGGGTCCTACGAGCAGTACTTC. The encoded protein is CASSFNEGSYEQYF.

V and J are TRBV4-3 and TRBJ1-5, with a tentative D call TRBD1 (6 bases). V was shortened by 0 bases and J by 4 bases, with 10 bases between the two germline ends. The CDR3 spans 15 residues. Germline-derived CDR1 and CDR2 are LGHNA and YSLEER. CDR3 nucleotides: TGCGCCAGCAGCCAAGAGACAGGACGGAATCAGCCCCAGCATTTT. Protein: CASSQETGRNQPQHF.

This clonotype was recorded many times. The CDR3 loop reads CASSYGTGPYEQYF. In DNA, the CDR3 is TGTGCCAGCAGTTACGGTACAGGGCCCTACGAGCAGTACTTC. V gene TRBV6-2 or TRBV6-3 combines with J gene TRBJ2-7; D is perhaps TRBD1 (6 bases). CDR1 MNHEY and CDR2 SVGEGT come from the germline V gene. V was clipped by 2 bases and J by 2 bases, with 10 bases between them. The CDR3 length is 14 residues.

The chain recombines TRBV9 with TRBJ1-2, with 9 bases aligning to TRBD1. Germline assignment: CDR1 SGDLS and CDR2 YYNGEE. CDR3 length: 15 amino acids. The ends lost 4 bases at V and 6 bases at J; junction bases unmatched: 10. The CDR3 loop is CASSTRTGERDGYTF. The CDR3 nucleotides read TGTGCCAGCAGCACAAGGACAGGGGAGCGGGATGGCTACACCTTC. The full variable domain, completed using reference TRBV9 and TRBJ1-2, is DSGVTQTPKHLITATGQRVTLRCSPRSGDLSVYWYQQSLDQGLQFLIQYYNGEERAKGNILERFSAQQFPDLHSELNLSSLELGDSALYFCASSTRTGERDGYTFGSGTRLTVV.